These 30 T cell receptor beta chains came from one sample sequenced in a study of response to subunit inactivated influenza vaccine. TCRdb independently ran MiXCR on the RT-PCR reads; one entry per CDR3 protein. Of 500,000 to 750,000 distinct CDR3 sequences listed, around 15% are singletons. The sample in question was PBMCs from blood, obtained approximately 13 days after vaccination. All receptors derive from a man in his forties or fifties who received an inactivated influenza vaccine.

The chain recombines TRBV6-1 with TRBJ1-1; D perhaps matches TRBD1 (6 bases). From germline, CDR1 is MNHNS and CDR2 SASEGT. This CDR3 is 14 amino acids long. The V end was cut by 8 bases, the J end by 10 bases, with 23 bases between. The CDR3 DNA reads TGTGCCAGCGGTATTCCGGGACAAAGGGGGAGAGCTTTCTTT. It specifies CASGIPGQRGRAFF.

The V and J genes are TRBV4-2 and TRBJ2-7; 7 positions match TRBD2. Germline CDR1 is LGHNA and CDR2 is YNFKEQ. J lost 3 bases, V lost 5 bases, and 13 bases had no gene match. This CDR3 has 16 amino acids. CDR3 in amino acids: CASSLRPGLQIYEQYF. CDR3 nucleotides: TGTGCCAGCAGCTTGAGACCGGGACTACAAATCTACGAGCAGTACTTC.

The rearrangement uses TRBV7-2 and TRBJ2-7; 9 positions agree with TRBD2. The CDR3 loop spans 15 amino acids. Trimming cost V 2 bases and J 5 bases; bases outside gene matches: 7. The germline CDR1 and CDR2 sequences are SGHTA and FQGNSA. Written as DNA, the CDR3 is TGTGCCAGCAGCTTATGGGCCCTAGCGGGAAACGAGCAGTACTTC. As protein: CASSLWALAGNEQYF.

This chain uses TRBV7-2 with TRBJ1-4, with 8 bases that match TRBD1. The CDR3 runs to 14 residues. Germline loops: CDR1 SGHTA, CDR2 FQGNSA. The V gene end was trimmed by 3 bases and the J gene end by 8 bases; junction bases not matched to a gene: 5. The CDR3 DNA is TGTGCCAGCAGCTTGCAGGGGGCGTGGGAAAAACTGTTTTTT. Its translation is CASSLQGAWEKLFF.

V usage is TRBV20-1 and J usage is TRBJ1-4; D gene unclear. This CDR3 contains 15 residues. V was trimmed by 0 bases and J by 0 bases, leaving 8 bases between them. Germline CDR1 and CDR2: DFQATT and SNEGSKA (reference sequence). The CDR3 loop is CSARDVIATNEKLFF. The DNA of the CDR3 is TGCAGTGCTAGAGATGTTATTGCAACTAATGAAAAACTGTTTTTT.

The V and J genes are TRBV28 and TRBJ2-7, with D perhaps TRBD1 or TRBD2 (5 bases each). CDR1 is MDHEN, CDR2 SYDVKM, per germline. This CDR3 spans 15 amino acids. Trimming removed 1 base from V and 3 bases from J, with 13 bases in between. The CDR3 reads CASSLSLGAGYEQYF. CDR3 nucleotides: TGTGCCAGCAGTTTATCCCTCGGGGCGGGCTACGAGCAGTACTTC.

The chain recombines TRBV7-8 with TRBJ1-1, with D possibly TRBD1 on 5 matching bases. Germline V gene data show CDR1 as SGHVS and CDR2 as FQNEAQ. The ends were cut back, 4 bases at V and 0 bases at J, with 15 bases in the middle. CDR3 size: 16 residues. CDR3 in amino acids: CASSSDRHFMNTEAFF. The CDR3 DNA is TGTGCCAGCAGCTCTGACAGACACTTTATGAACACTGAAGCTTTCTTT.

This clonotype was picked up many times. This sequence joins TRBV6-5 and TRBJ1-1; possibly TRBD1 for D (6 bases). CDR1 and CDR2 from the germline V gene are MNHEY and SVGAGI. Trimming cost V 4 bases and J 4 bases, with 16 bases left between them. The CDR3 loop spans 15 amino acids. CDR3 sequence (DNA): TGTGCCAGCAGTTCCAACGGGGGGGGCTTCACTGAAGCTTTCTTT. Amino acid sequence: CASSSNGGGFTEAFF.

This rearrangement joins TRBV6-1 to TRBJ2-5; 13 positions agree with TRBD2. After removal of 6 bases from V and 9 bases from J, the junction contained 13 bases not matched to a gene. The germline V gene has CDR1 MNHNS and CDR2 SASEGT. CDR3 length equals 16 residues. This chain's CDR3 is CASRQLGTSGALAQYF. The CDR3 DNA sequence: TGTGCCAGCAGACAACTCGGGACTAGCGGGGCATTGGCCCAGTACTTC.

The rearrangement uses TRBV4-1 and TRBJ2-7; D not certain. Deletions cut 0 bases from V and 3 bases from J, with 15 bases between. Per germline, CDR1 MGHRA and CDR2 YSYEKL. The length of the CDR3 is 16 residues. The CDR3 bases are TGCGCCAGCAGCCAAGAAATAGGAGCCGGCCACTACGAGCAGTACTTC. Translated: CASSQEIGAGHYEQYF.

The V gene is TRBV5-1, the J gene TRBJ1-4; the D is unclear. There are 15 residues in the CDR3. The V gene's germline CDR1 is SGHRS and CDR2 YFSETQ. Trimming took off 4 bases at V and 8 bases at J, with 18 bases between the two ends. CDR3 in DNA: TGCGCCAGCAGCCCCAACCGGGGAACTCGAGAAAAACTGTTTTTT. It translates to CASSPNRGTREKLFF.

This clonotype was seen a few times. The CDR3 sequence: CASSKGSDTEAFF. The CDR3 DNA sequence: TGTGCCAGCAGCAAGGGGAGTGACACTGAAGCTTTCTTT. The chain links TRBV7-8 to TRBJ1-1; D possibly corresponds to TRBD1 (5 bases). Between the trimmed V and J ends, which lost 5 bases and 3 bases, there was a span of 10 bases. The CDR3 totals 13 residues. Germline V lookup: CDR1 SGHVS, CDR2 FQNEAQ.

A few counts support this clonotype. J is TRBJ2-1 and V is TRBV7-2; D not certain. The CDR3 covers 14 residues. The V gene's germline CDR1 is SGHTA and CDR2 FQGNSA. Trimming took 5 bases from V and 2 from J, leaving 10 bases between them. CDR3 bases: TGTGCCAGCAGCCAAGTGCTTCCCTACAATGAGCAGTTCTTC. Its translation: CASSQVLPYNEQFF.

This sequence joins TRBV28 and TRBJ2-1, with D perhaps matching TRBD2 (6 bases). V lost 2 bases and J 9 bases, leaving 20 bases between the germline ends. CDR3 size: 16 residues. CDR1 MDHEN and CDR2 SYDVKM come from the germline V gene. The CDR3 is CASSLMRGGRHAEQFF. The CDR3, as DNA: TGTGCCAGCAGTTTAATGAGAGGTGGGAGGCACGCTGAGCAGTTCTTC.

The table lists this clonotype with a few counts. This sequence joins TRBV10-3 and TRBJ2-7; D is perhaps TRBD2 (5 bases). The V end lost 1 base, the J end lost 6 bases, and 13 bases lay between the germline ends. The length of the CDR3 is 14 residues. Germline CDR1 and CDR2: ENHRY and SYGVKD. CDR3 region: CAISEWAREGEQYF. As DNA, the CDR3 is TGTGCCATCAGTGAGTGGGCCCGAGAGGGCGAGCAGTACTTC.

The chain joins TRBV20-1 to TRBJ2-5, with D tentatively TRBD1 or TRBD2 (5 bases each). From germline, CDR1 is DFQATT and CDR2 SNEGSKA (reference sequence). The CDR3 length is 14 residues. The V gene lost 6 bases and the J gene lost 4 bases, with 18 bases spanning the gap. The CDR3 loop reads CSARTSGGAETQYF. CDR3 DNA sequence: TGCAGTGCCCGTACTAGTGGTGGGGCAGAGACCCAGTACTTC.

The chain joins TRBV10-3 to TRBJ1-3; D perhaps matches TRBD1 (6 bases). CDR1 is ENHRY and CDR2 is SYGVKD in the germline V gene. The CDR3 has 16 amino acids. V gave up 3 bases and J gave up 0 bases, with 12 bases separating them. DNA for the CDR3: TGTGCCATCAGTGAAAAACAGGGAAACTCTGGAAACACCATATATTTT. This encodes CAISEKQGNSGNTIYF.

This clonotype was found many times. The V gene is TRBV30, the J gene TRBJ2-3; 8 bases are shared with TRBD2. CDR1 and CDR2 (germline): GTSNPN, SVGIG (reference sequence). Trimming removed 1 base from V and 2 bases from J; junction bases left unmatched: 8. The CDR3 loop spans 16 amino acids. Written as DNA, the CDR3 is TGTGCCTGGAGTGCTGATAGCGGGGTGAACACAGATACGCAGTATTTT. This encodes CAWSADSGVNTDTQYF. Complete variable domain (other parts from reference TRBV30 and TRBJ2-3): SQTIHQWPATLVQPVGSPLSLECTVEGTSNPNLYWYRQAAGRGLQLLFYSVGIGQISSEVPQNLSASRPQDRQFILSSKKLLLSDSGFYLCAWSADSGVNTDTQYFGPGTRLTVL.

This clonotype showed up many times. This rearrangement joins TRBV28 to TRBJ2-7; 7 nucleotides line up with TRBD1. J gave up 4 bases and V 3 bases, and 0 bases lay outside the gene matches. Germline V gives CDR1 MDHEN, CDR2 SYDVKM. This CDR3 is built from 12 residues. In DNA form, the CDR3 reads TGTGCCAGCAGTTTGGGACAGTACGAGCAGTACTTC. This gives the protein CASSLGQYEQYF.

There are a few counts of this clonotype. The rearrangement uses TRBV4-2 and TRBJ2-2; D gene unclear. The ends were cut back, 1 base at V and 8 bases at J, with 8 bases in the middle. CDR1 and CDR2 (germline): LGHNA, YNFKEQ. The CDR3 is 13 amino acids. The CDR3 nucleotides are TGTGCCAGCAGCCAAGCTTCATCGGGGGAGCTGTTTTTT. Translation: CASSQASSGELFF.

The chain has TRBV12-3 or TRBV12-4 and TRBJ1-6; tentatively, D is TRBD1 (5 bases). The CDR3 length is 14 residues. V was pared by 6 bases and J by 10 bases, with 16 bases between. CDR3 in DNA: TGTGCCAGCAGCGACCGGGGGGGAAGGTCACCCCTCCACTTT. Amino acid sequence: CASSDRGGRSPLHF.

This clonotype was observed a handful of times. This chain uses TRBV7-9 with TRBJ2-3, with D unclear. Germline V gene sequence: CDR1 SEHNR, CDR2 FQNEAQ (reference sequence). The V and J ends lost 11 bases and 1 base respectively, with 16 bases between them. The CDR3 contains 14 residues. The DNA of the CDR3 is TGTGCCCCTTATCCTCCCAACGGCACAGATACGCAGTATTTT. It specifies CAPYPPNGTDTQYF.

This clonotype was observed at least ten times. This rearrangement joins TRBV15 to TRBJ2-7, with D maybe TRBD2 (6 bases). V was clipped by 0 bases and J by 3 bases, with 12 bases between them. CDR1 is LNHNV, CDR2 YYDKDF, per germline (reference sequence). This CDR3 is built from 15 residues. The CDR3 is CATSRDQHGGYEQYF. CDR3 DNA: TGTGCCACCAGCAGAGATCAGCACGGGGGCTACGAGCAGTACTTC.

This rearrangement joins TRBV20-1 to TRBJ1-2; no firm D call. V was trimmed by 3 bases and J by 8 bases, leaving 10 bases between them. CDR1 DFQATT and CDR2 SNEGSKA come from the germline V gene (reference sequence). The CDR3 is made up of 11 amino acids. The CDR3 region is CSASRVGGYTF. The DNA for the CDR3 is TGCAGTGCTAGCCGGGTGGGGGGCTACACCTTC.

The CDR3 region is CASSNGGVAAYNEQFF. The CDR3 DNA reads TGCGCCAGCAGCAACGGCGGGGTTGCTGCCTACAATGAGCAGTTCTTC. The rearrangement links TRBV5-1 to TRBJ2-1; TRBD2 might be the D (6 bases). The CDR3 length is 16 residues. Looked up from germline, CDR1 is SGHRS and CDR2 is YFSETQ. The V end was cut by 4 bases, the J end by 2 bases, with 16 bases between.

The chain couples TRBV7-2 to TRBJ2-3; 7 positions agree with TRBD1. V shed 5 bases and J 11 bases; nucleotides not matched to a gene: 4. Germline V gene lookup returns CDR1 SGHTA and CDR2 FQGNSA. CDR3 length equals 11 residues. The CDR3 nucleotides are TGTGCCAGCAGCCGGGACAGTCAGCAGTATTTT. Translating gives CASSRDSQQYF.

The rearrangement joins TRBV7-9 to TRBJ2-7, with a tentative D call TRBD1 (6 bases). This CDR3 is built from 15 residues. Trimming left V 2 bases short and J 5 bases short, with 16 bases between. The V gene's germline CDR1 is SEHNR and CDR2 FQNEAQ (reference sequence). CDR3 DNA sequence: TGTGCCAGCAGCTTACGGGGCCAGGGGATCCACGAGCAGTACTTC. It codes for CASSLRGQGIHEQYF.

The CDR3 DNA reads TGCGCCAGCAGCCAAATCCCCTACAATGAGCAGTTCTTC. Translation gives CASSQIPYNEQFF. J is TRBJ2-1 and V is TRBV4-1; D unresolved. This CDR3 is 13 amino acids long. V lost 2 bases and J lost 2, with 4 bases in between. Germline-derived CDR1 and CDR2 are MGHRA and YSYEKL.

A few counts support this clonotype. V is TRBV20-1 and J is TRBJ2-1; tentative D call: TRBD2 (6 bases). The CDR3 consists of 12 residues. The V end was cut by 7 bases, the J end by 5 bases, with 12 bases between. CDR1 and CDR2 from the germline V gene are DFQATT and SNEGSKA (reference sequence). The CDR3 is CSGSSAHNEQFF. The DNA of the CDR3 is TGCAGTGGGTCTAGCGCTCACAATGAGCAGTTCTTC.

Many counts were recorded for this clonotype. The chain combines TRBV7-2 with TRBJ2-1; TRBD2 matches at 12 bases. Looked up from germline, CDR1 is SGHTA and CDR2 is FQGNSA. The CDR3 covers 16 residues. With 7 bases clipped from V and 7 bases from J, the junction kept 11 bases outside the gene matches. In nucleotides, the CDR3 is TGTGCCAGCAACCAAAGACTAGCGGGAGTCTCAAATGAGCAGTTCTTC. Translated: CASNQRLAGVSNEQFF.